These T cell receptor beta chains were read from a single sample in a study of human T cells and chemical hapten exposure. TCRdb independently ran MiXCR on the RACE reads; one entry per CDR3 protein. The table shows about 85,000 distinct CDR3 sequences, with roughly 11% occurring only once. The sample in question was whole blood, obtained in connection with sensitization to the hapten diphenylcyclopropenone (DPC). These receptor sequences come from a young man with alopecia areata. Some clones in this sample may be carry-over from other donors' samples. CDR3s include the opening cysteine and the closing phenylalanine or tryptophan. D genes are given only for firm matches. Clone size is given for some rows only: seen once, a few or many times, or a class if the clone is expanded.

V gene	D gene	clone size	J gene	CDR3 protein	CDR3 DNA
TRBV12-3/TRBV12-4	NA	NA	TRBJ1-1	CASSLSGGGGDEAFF	TGTGCCAGCAGTTTATCGGGGGGCGGAGGAGATGAAGCTTTCTTT
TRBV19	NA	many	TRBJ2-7	CASSIVNSRYEQYF	TGTGCCAGTAGTATAGTGAATAGCCGATACGAGCAGTACTTC
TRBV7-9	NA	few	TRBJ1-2	CASSLIGDAYTF	TGTGCCAGCAGCTTAATTGGGGATGCCTACACCTTC
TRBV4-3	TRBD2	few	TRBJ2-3	CASSQVIQRGGPGTDTQYF	TGCGCCAGCAGCCAAGTTATACAGCGGGGGGGCCCGGGCACAGATACGCAGTATTTT
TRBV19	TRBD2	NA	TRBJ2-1	CASSITGLAGSEQFF	TGTGCCAGTAGTATAACAGGACTAGCGGGGTCTGAGCAGTTCTTC
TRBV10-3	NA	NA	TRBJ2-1	CAILDEQFF	TGTGCCATCTTAGATGAGCAGTTCTTC
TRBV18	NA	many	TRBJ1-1	CASSPRPQGTEAFF	TGTGCCAGCTCACCTCGGCCCCAGGGCACTGAAGCTTTCTTT
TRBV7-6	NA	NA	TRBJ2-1	CASSLTSYNAEQFF	TGTGCCAGCAGCTTAACGTCCTACAATGCTGAGCAGTTCTTC
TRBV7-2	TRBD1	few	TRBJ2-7	CASSPDRGWYEQYF	TGTGCCAGCAGCCCCGACAGGGGGTGGTATGAGCAGTACTTC
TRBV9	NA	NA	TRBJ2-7	CASSVGATPYEQYF	TGTGCCAGCAGCGTAGGGGCAACTCCCTACGAGCAGTACTTC
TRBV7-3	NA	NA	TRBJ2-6	CASSYRESGANVLTF	TGTGCCAGCAGCTATCGGGAGTCTGGGGCCAACGTCCTGACTTTC
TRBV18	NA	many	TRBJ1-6	CASSQGWGVDSPLHF	TGTGCCAGCTCACAAGGGTGGGGGGTTGATTCACCCCTCCACTTT
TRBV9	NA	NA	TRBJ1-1	CASSVEGGAEAFF	TGTGCCAGCAGCGTAGAGGGGGGCGCTGAAGCTTTCTTT
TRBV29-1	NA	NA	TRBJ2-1	CSVGDNEQFF	TGCAGCGTTGGGGACAATGAGCAGTTCTTC
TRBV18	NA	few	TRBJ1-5	CASSPGGWQPQHF	TGTGCCAGCTCACCAGGGGGCTGGCAGCCCCAGCATTTT
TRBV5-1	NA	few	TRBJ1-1	CASSLARDTEAFF	TGCGCCAGCAGCTTGGCGAGGGACACTGAAGCTTTCTTT
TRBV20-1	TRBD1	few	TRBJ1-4	CSARKDRAGEKLFF	TGCAGTGCTAGGAAGGACAGGGCCGGTGAAAAACTGTTTTTT